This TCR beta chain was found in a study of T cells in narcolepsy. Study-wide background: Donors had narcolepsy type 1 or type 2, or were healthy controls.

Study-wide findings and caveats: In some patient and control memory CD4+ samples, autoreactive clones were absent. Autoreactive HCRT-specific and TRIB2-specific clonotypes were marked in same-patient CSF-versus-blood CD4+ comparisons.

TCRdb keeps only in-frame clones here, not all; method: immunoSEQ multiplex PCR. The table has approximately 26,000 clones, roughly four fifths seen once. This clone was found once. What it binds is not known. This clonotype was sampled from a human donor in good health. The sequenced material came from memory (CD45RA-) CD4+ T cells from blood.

The CDR3 DNA follows: TGTGCCAGCAGCTTAGTCTTCCCGAACACCGGGGAGCTGTTTTTT. This gives the protein CASSLVFPNTGELFF. The chain combines TRBV7-2 with TRBJ2-2; the D is unclear. V lost 1 base to trimming and J lost 0 bases, with 6 bases between them. Germline V gives CDR1 SGHTA, CDR2 FQGNSA. This CDR3 comprises 15 residues. The full variable domain, rest sourced from reference TRBV7-2 and TRBJ2-2, is GAGVSQSPSNKVTEKGKDVELRCDPISGHTALYWYRQSLGQGLEFLIYFQGNSAPDKSGLPSDRFSAERTGGSVSTLTIQRTQQEDSAVYLCASSLVFPNTGELFFGEGSRLTVL.